This T cell receptor (beta chain) stems from a study of blood T cells in healthy people across ages. The germline V gene has CDR1 SNHLY and CDR2 FYNNEI. This CDR3 is 13 amino acids long. The V end was cut by 3 bases, the J end by 4 bases, with 9 bases between. For the second PCR, which ran for 7 to 11 cycles, a sample-barcoded 5' primer and a J-beta primer mix were used. Carrying 12 random nucleotides, a template-switch adaptor labeled each individual cDNA molecule. TCRdb called the 5' RACE reads again in MiXCR, with one record for every CDR3 protein. Of 760,000 or so distinct CDR3 sequences in the sample, 20% to 30% are singletons; the top ten hold roughly a tenth. This sample also belongs to another study, concerning T cells of mothers and their children.

Sequences were obtained from blood. The sequence came from a boy younger than 18 in good health. The chain joins TRBV2 to TRBJ2-5; a possible D gene is TRBD2 (5 bases). The CDR3 loop reads CASSDGGIETQYF. The DNA for the CDR3 is TGTGCCAGCAGTGACGGAGGAATAGAGACCCAGTACTTC. The full variable domain, in which reference TRBV2 and TRBJ2-5 provide the parts outside the CDR3, is EPEVTQTPSHQVTQMGQEVILRCVPISNHLYFYWYRQILGQKVEFLVSFYNNEISEKSEIFDDQFSVERPDGSNFTLKIRSTKLEDSAMYFCASSDGGIETQYFGPGTRLLVL.